This T cell receptor beta chain was sequenced during a study of T cell changes during pregnancy in multiple sclerosis. Germline V gives CDR1 SGHTA, CDR2 FQGTGA. This CDR3 is 15 amino acids long. The V segment lost 7 bases and the J segment 12 bases; nucleotides outside the gene matches: 15. The repertoire was sequenced with immunoSEQ multiplex PCR; TCRdb's copy has only in-frame clones and lacks some. The sample lists 50,000 to 60,000 clones; about nine tenths were seen once. The material was CD4+ T cells from peripheral blood mononuclear cells, obtained in the first trimester of pregnancy. This chain uses TRBV7-3 with TRBJ2-3; 11 bases are shared with TRBD2. This clonotype was obtained from a female donor with multiple sclerosis, enrolled in a pregnancy study. CDR3: CASTPSGGSQPHQYF. The CDR3, as DNA: TGTGCCAGCACCCCTAGCGGGGGGTCCCAACCCCACCAGTATTTT.